The 29 T cell receptor beta chains below all came from one sample that was sequenced in a study of T cell changes during pregnancy in multiple sclerosis. Here immunoSEQ multiplex PCR was the method, and the copy in TCRdb shows in-frame clones only, minus some. The sample contains 70,000 to 95,000 clones, approximately 95% of which appear only once. This specimen was peripheral blood, taken in the first trimester of pregnancy. These receptors came from a female donor with multiple sclerosis, enrolled in a pregnancy study.

The chain uses TRBV6-1 and TRBJ1-4, with unresolved D. The CDR3 contains 14 residues. CDR1 is MNHNS, CDR2 SASEGT, per germline. V was shortened by 8 bases and J by 13 bases, with 23 bases between the two germline ends. Here the CDR3 reads CASQADSFSTGLFF. As DNA, the CDR3 is TGTGCCAGCCAAGCGGACTCCTTTTCAACGGGACTGTTTTTT.

V is TRBV5-8 and J is TRBJ2-4; a possible D gene is TRBD1 (5 bases). Trimming stripped 0 bases from V and 1 base from J, with 5 bases between. CDR1 SGHTS and CDR2 YDEGEE come from the germline V gene. The CDR3 length is 14 residues. The CDR3 coding sequence is TGTGCCAGCAGCTTGGAGGGGGCCAAAAACATTCAGTACTTC. Amino acid sequence: CASSLEGAKNIQYF.

V and J are TRBV15 and TRBJ2-3; TRBD1 aligns across 8 bases. With V trimmed by 1 base and J by 3 bases, 6 bases remained unmatched. The CDR3 runs to 16 residues. The germline gives CDR1 LNHNV, CDR2 YYDKDF (reference sequence). Written as DNA, the CDR3 is TGTGCCACCAGCAGAGCACAGGGGGATTGGACAGATACGCAGTATTTT. Protein sequence: CATSRAQGDWTDTQYF.

The chain joins TRBV11-2 to TRBJ2-7; the match to TRBD2 covers 7 bases. Germline CDR1 reads SGHAT; CDR2 reads FQNNGV. The CDR3 extends over 15 amino acids. V shed 2 bases and J 2 bases; nucleotides not matched to a gene: 6. The CDR3: CASSLQAGIPYEQYF. The CDR3 DNA reads as TGTGCCAGCAGCTTACAAGCGGGGATACCCTACGAGCAGTACTTC.

The chain couples TRBV2 to TRBJ2-2, with a possible D match to TRBD1 (6 bases). CDR3 length equals 15 residues. Per germline, CDR1 SNHLY and CDR2 FYNNEI. Between the trimmed V and J ends, which lost 0 bases and 4 bases, there was a span of 9 bases. CDR3 coding DNA: TGTGCCAGCAGTGAAGCGCCAGGGGCCACCGGGGAGCTGTTTTTT. Amino acids: CASSEAPGATGELFF.

This chain links TRBV30 with TRBJ2-3, with 11 bases that match TRBD2. V gave up 0 bases and J gave up 2 bases; unmatched junction bases: 10. The CDR3 runs to 18 residues. Germline CDR1 is GTSNPN and CDR2 is SVGIG (reference sequence). In DNA, the CDR3 is TGTGCCTGGAGTGTTGGTCGCACTAGCGGGGGACCCACAGATACGCAGTATTTT. It translates to CAWSVGRTSGGPTDTQYF. The whole variable domain, remainder taken from reference TRBV30 and TRBJ2-3, is SQTIHQWPATLVQPVGSPLSLECTVEGTSNPNLYWYRQAAGRGLQLLFYSVGIGQISSEVPQNLSASRPQDRQFILSSKKLLLSDSGFYLCAWSVGRTSGGPTDTQYFGPGTRLTVL.

The rearrangement joins TRBV20-1 to TRBJ1-2, with D possibly being TRBD1 (5 bases). CDR1 and CDR2 from the germline V gene are DFQATT and SNEGSKA (reference sequence). The CDR3 consists of 11 residues. V was trimmed by 6 bases and J by 8 bases, leaving 13 bases between them. The CDR3 nucleotides are TGCAGTGCCCCAAGCGGGGACGGCTACACCTTC. Protein sequence: CSAPSGDGYTF.

This clone was detected only once. The rearrangement joins TRBV28 to TRBJ1-5; a weak D match, TRBD1 (5 bases). V was clipped by 3 bases and J by 2 bases, with 14 bases between them. The V gene's germline CDR1 is MDHEN and CDR2 SYDVKM. The CDR3 consists of 16 residues. In nucleotides, the CDR3 is TGTGCCAGCAGTTTGGCAGGGAGGATCGGCAATCAGCCCCAGCATTTT. Its protein product is CASSLAGRIGNQPQHF.

This clone was observed once. The chain couples TRBV6-5 to TRBJ2-3, with a weak D call TRBD1 (5 bases). Germline V gives CDR1 MNHEY, CDR2 SVGAGI. V dropped 5 bases and J dropped 2 bases, with 8 bases sitting between them. The CDR3 is 13 amino acids. The DNA of the CDR3 is TGTGCCAGCAGTATGACAGACACAGATACGCAGTATTTT. This encodes CASSMTDTDTQYF.

DNA of the CDR3: TGCGCCAGCAGCCAAAGAACGGCCGGGGAGCTGTTTTTT. Encoded protein: CASSQRTAGELFF. The chain recombines TRBV4-1 with TRBJ2-2; D gene uncertain. V lost 2 bases and J 6 bases, leaving 7 bases between the germline ends. CDR3 length equals 13 residues. The germline gives CDR1 MGHRA, CDR2 YSYEKL.

The rearrangement links TRBV9 to TRBJ2-2, with D perhaps matching TRBD2 (5 bases). The CDR3 covers 14 residues. The germline gives CDR1 SGDLS, CDR2 YYNGEE. V shed 7 bases and J shed 1 base, with 11 bases lying between them. The CDR3 nucleotides read TGTGCCAGCGGGGATGGAGGGAACACCGGGGAGCTGTTTTTT. Encoded protein: CASGDGGNTGELFF.

In its sample, this clone was seen once. The chain is built from TRBV7-8 and TRBJ1-3; D uncertain. Trimming stripped 0 bases from V and 2 bases from J, with 11 bases between. Germline CDR1 and CDR2: SGHVS and FQNEAQ. CDR3 length: 16 amino acids. CDR3 in amino acids: CASSLAGATPGNTIYF. The CDR3 coding sequence is TGTGCCAGCAGCTTAGCGGGAGCCACACCTGGAAACACCATATATTTT.

This sequence joins TRBV7-9 and TRBJ2-3, with 7 positions matching TRBD1. CDR1 SEHNR and CDR2 FQNEAQ come from the germline V gene (reference sequence). With V trimmed by 6 bases and J by 2 bases, 8 bases remained unmatched. The length of the CDR3 is 15 residues. CDR3 coding DNA: TGTGCCAGCAGAAGAACAGGGGTTTCCACAGATACGCAGTATTTT. Amino acid sequence: CASRRTGVSTDTQYF.

V gene TRBV6-4 combines with J gene TRBJ2-2; D remains unclear. The V end was cut by 2 bases, the J end by 4 bases, with 8 bases between. Germline assignment: CDR1 MRHNA and CDR2 SNTAGT. CDR3 length: 14 residues. As DNA, the CDR3 is TGTGCCAGCAGTGACAGGTCGGGCACCGGGGAGCTGTTTTTT. Translated, it gives CASSDRSGTGELFF.

The chain carries TRBV5-1 and TRBJ1-2, with 12 bases fitting TRBD1. V dropped 4 bases and J dropped 5; count of bases not matched to a gene: 9. The CDR3 is made up of 16 amino acids. CDR1 and CDR2 from the germline V gene are SGHRS and YFSETQ. CDR3 sequence (DNA): TGCGCCAGCAGCCTGGGACAGGGGGCGCCGGGGTATGGCTACACCTTC. The encoded protein is CASSLGQGAPGYGYTF.

The V and J genes are TRBV27 and TRBJ2-7, with TRBD1 as a possible D gene (5 bases). From germline, CDR1 is MNHEY and CDR2 SMNVEV (reference sequence). The CDR3 is 14 residues long. V shed 3 bases and J shed 5 bases, with 14 bases lying between them. CDR3 coding DNA: TGTGCCAGCAGTTTCGTCAGGGCAACAGACGAGCAGTACTTC. It encodes CASSFVRATDEQYF.

The V gene is TRBV5-4, the J gene TRBJ1-2; no clear D. Germline CDR1 reads SGHNT; CDR2 reads YYREEE (reference sequence). V dropped 0 bases and J dropped 1 base, with 7 bases sitting between them. This CDR3 has 14 residues. The CDR3 DNA sequence: TGTGCCAGCAGCTTGGTCGGGGATAACTATGGCTACACCTTC. It yields the protein CASSLVGDNYGYTF.

V and J are TRBV15 and TRBJ2-4, with 14 bases fitting TRBD2. The CDR3 is 19 amino acids. V lost 3 bases, J lost 1 base, and 8 bases stayed unmatched. Germline V gene sequence: CDR1 LNHNV, CDR2 YYDKDF (reference sequence). DNA for the CDR3: TGTGCCACCAGCAGCCAGACTAGCGGGGGGGCTGCTGCCAAAAACATTCAGTACTTC. Translated, it gives CATSSQTSGGAAAKNIQYF.

The chain links TRBV4-2 to TRBJ2-1, with 8 positions matching TRBD2. The CDR3 is 16 residues long. Trimming at V came to 0 bases and at J to 6 bases, leaving 7 bases not matched to a gene. Germline V gene data show CDR1 as LGHNA and CDR2 as YNFKEQ. DNA for the CDR3: TGTGCCAGCAGCCAAGAAAGACGGGGGGGCATCAATGAGCAGTTCTTC. It translates to CASSQERRGGINEQFF.

The chain joins TRBV18 to TRBJ2-2; D call uncertain. Germline values: CDR1 KGHSH, CDR2 LQKENI. The CDR3 is made up of 13 amino acids. V gave up 2 bases and J gave up 6 bases, with 7 bases separating them. The CDR3 DNA follows: TGTGCCAGCTCACCATCTCCGGCCGGGGAGCTGTTTTTT. It specifies CASSPSPAGELFF.

The V gene is TRBV27, the J gene TRBJ2-7, with D possibly matching TRBD1 (5 bases). V was shortened by 5 bases and J by 2 bases, with 10 bases between the two germline ends. The CDR3 extends over 13 amino acids. Germline CDR1 is MNHEY and CDR2 is SMNVEV (reference sequence). For the CDR3, the DNA is TGTGCCAGCAGTAGGACAAGGACCTACGAGCAGTACTTC. Protein product: CASSRTRTYEQYF.

The chain links TRBV9 to TRBJ1-2; the match to TRBD1 covers 7 bases. The CDR3 extends over 15 amino acids. With V trimmed by 0 bases and J by 4 bases, 6 bases remained unmatched. CDR1 and CDR2 (germline): SGDLS, YYNGEE. The CDR3 protein is CASSVGGDSFYGYTF. The DNA for the CDR3 is TGTGCCAGCAGCGTAGGTGGGGACAGTTTCTATGGCTACACCTTC.

CDR3: CASSPIAEETQYF. The CDR3 coding sequence is TGTGCCAGCAGCCCTATAGCGGAAGAGACCCAGTACTTC. The gene calls are TRBV11-2 and TRBJ2-5; D possibly corresponds to TRBD2 (6 bases). Germline V gene data show CDR1 as SGHAT and CDR2 as FQNNGV. V dropped 5 bases and J dropped 3 bases, with 10 bases sitting between them. The CDR3 length is 13 residues.

The CDR3 DNA is TGCGCCAGCAGCCCCCGGGCTAGCGGGGGCCCCCAAGAGACCCAGTACTTC. Encoded protein: CASSPRASGGPQETQYF. The chain combines TRBV5-1 with TRBJ2-5, with TRBD2 matching over 10 bases. Germline CDR1 SGHRS, CDR2 YFSETQ. Trimming at V came to 4 bases and at J to 1 base, leaving 10 bases not matched to a gene. The CDR3 sequence is 17 residues long.

This clone has only one observation. This chain joins TRBV6-4 and TRBJ1-3; TRBD1 matches 12 bases. The germline V gene encodes CDR1 MRHNA and CDR2 SNTAGT. V shed 7 bases and J 3 bases; nucleotides not matched to a gene: 7. This CDR3 comprises 16 residues. DNA of the CDR3: TGTGCCAGCAAGGGTGGGACAGGGGGCTTTGGAAACACCATATATTTT. The encoded protein is CASKGGTGGFGNTIYF.

The chain recombines TRBV19 with TRBJ1-5, with D uncertain. From germline, CDR1 is LNHDA and CDR2 SQIVND (reference sequence). Trimming pared 3 bases from V and 4 bases from J, leaving 16 bases between. The CDR3 is made up of 16 amino acids. The CDR3 here is CASSMFLAVHNQPQHF. The CDR3 coding sequence is TGTGCCAGTAGTATGTTTTTGGCCGTCCATAATCAGCCCCAGCATTTT.

V usage is TRBV6-6 and J usage is TRBJ1-2; a weak D match, TRBD1 (5 bases). The CDR3 sequence is 14 residues long. Looked up from germline, CDR1 is MNHNY and CDR2 is SVGAGI (reference sequence). Trimming stripped 2 bases from V and 5 bases from J, with 12 bases between. Here the CDR3 DNA reads TGTGCCAGCAGTTACGACGCAGGGCCTTATGGCTACACCTTC. Its protein product is CASSYDAGPYGYTF.

As concerns this clone: Relative to the germline gene, one junction end is altered; a read error may explain this. V is TRBV7-7 and J is TRBJ2-1; no reliable D call. The CDR3 sequence is 14 residues long. The germline V gene has CDR1 SSHAT and CDR2 FNYEAQ (reference sequence). The CDR3 coding sequence is TGTGCTAGCAGCTTACTGGGCAGTTACAATGAGCAGTTCTTC. This sequence encodes CASSLLGSYNEQFF. The full variable domain, rest sourced from reference TRBV7-7 and TRBJ2-1, is GAGVSQSPRYKVTKRGQDVTLRCDPISSHATLYWYQQALGQGPEFLTYFNYEAQPDKSGLPSDRFSAERPEGSISTLTIQRTEQRDSAMYRCASSLLGSYNEQFFGPGTRLTVL.

The gene calls are TRBV5-1 and TRBJ2-5; 10 bases map to TRBD2. Per the germline V gene, CDR1 is SGHRS and CDR2 is YFSETQ. The trim removed 4 bases at V and 1 base at J, leaving 4 bases unmatched. The CDR3 has 15 amino acids. CDR3 in DNA: TGCGCCAGCAGCCCGGGACTAGCGATCCAAGAGACCCAGTACTTC. Translated, it gives CASSPGLAIQETQYF.